This TCR beta chain was documented in a study of blood T cells in healthy people across ages. Study observations and caveats: Naive CD4+ cells and diversity were both higher in long-lived donors than in aged donors. Researchers said unsorted PBMCs prevented a conclusive naive versus antigen-experienced comparison.

CDR3 length: 14 residues. CDR1 ENHRY and CDR2 SYGVKD come from the germline V gene. The V end was cut by 2 bases, the J end by 6 bases, with 11 bases between. This clonotype has only one observation. Antigen: not known. Then a second PCR, running roughly 7 to 11 cycles, was carried out with a sample-barcoded 5' primer and a J-beta primer mix. Each cDNA molecule was tagged by a template-switch adaptor with 12 random nucleotides. Each CDR3 protein gets one entry after TCRdb re-called the 5' RACE reads with MiXCR. The sample includes 1.5 million to 2 million distinct CDR3 sequences, roughly 50% seen only once; the top ten take roughly 2%.

The TCR sequence derives from a woman between 35 and 50 years old in good health. This sequence joins TRBV10-3 and TRBJ1-5; tentative D call: TRBD1 (6 bases). Sequenced input: blood. The CDR3 DNA sequence: TGTGCCATCAGTGAGGGAGGGGGAGGTCAGCCCCAGCATTTT. Translation: CAISEGGGGQPQHF.